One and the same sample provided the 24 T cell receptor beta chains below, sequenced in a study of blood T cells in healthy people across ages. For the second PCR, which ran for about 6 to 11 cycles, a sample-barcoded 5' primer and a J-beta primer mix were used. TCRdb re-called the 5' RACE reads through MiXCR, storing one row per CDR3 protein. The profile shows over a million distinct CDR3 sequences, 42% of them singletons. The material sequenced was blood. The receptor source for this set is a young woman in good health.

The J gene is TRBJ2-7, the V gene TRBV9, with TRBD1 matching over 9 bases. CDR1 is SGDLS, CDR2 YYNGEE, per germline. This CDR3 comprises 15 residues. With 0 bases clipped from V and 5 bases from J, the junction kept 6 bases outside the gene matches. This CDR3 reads CASSVGPGQGDEQYF. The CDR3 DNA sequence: TGTGCCAGCAGCGTAGGACCGGGACAGGGCGACGAGCAGTACTTC.

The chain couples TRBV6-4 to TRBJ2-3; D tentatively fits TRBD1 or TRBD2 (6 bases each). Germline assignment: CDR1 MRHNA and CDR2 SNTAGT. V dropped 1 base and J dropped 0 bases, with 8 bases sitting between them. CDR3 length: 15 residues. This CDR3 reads CASSDWGASTDTQYF. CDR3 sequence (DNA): TGTGCCAGCAGTGACTGGGGGGCGAGCACAGATACGCAGTATTTT.

The CDR3 DNA sequence: TGTGCCATCAGTGAGTCGGATTGGGGAAGGGGTATGAACACTGAAGCTTTCTTT. This encodes CAISESDWGRGMNTEAFF. The chain uses TRBV10-3 and TRBJ1-1, with D possibly matching TRBD1 (5 bases). Between the trimmed V and J ends, which lost 0 bases and 0 bases, there was a span of 17 bases. Looked up from germline, CDR1 is ENHRY and CDR2 is SYGVKD. The CDR3 contains 18 residues.

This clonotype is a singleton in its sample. The CDR3 spells CSANPGPSPDTQYF. CDR3 coding DNA: TGCAGTGCCAATCCGGGACCGAGCCCAGATACGCAGTATTTT. The genes are TRBV20-1 and TRBJ2-3; D may correspond to TRBD1 or TRBD2 (5 bases each). Deletions cut 6 bases from V and 4 bases from J, with 17 bases between. Germline V gene sequence: CDR1 DFQATT, CDR2 SNEGSKA (reference sequence). This CDR3 spans 14 amino acids.

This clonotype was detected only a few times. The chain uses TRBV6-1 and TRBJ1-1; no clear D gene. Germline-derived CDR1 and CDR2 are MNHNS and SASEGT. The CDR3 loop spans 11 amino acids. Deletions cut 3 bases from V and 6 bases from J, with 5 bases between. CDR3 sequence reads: CASSERPEAFF. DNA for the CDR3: TGTGCCAGCAGTGAGAGACCTGAAGCTTTCTTT.

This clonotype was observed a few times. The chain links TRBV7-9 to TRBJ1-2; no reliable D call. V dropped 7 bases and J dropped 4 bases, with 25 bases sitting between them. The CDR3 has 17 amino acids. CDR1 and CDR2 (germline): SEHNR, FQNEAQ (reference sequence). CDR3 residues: CASTLGDFPEDGYGYTF. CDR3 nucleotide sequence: TGTGCCAGCACGCTTGGAGACTTCCCTGAGGATGGCTATGGCTACACCTTC.

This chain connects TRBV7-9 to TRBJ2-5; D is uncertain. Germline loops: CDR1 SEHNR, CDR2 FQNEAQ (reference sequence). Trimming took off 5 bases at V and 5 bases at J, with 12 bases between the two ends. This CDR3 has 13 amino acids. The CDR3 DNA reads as TGTGCCAGCAGCCAACATTCCTTGGAGACCCAGTACTTC. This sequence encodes CASSQHSLETQYF.

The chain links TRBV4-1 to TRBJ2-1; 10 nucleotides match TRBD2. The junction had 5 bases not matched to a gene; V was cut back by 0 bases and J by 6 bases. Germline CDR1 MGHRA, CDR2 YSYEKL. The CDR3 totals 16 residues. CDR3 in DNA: TGCGCCAGCAGCCAAGATCGTCGGACTAGCGGCAATGAGCAGTTCTTC. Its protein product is CASSQDRRTSGNEQFF.

The CDR3 nucleotides read TGTGCCAGCAGGGAGGGACAGATGAACACTGAAGCTTTCTTT. It translates to CASREGQMNTEAFF. The J gene is TRBJ1-1, the V gene TRBV6-1, with 7 bases lining up with TRBD1. Per germline, CDR1 MNHNS and CDR2 SASEGT. The CDR3 has 14 residues. V dropped 6 bases and J dropped 0; count of bases not matched to a gene: 4.

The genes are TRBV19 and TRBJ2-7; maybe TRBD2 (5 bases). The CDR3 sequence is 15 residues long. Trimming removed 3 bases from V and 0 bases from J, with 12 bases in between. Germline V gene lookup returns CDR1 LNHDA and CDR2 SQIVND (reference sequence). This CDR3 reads CASSIGLESSYEQYF. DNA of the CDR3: TGTGCCAGTAGTATTGGACTTGAGAGCTCCTACGAGCAGTACTTC.

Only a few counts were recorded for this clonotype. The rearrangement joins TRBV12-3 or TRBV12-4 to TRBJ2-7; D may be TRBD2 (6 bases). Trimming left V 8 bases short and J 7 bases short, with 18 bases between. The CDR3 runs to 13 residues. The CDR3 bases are TGTGCCAGCGTGCGGGGTTTGACGGGAGAGCAGTACTTC. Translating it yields CASVRGLTGEQYF.

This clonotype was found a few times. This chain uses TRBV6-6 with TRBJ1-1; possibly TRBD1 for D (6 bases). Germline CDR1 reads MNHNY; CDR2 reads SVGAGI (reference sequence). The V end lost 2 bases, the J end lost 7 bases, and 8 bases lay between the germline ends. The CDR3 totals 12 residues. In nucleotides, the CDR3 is TGTGCCAGCAGTTACACGACAGGTGAAGCTTTCTTT. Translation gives CASSYTTGEAFF.

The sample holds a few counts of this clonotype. The DNA for the CDR3 is TGTGCCATCAGGCACCGGGACAGGGATGGCTACACCTTC. It specifies CAIRHRDRDGYTF. The V call is TRBV10-3, the J call TRBJ1-2; TRBD1 agrees at 9 bases. This CDR3 contains 13 residues. Germline CDR1 reads ENHRY; CDR2 reads SYGVKD. V was pared by 6 bases and J by 6 bases, with 5 bases of the junction left unmatched.

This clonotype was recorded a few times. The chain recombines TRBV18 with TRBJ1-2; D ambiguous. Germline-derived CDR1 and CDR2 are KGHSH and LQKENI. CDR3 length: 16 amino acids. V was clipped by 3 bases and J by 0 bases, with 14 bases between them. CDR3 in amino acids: CASSPGLEKANYGYTF. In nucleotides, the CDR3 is TGTGCCAGCTCACCGGGTTTAGAAAAAGCTAACTATGGCTACACCTTC.

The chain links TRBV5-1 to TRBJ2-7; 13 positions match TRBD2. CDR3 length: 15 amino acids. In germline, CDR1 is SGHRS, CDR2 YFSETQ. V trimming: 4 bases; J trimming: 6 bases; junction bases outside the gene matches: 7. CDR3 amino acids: CASSGTSGGDREQYF. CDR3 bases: TGCGCCAGCAGCGGTACTAGCGGGGGGGATCGCGAGCAGTACTTC.

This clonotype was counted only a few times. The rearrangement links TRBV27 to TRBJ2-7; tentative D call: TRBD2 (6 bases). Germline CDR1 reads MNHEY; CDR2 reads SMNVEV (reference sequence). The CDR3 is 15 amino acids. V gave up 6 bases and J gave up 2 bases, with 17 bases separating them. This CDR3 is CASRSGTFVTYEQYF. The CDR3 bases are TGTGCCAGCAGATCAGGGACTTTCGTTACCTACGAGCAGTACTTC.

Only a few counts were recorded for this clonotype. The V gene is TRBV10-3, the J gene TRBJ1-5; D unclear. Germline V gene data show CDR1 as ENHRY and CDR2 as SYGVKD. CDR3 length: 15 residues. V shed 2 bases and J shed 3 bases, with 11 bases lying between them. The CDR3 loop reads CAISEAGGPNQPQHF. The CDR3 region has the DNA TGTGCCATCAGTGAGGCAGGCGGCCCCAATCAGCCCCAGCATTTT.

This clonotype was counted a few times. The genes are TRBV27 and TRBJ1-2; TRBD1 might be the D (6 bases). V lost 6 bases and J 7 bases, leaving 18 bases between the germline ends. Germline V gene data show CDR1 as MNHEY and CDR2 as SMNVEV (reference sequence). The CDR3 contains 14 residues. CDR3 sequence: CASSMGGLGFGYTF. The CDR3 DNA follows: TGTGCCAGCAGCATGGGGGGGCTCGGCTTTGGCTACACCTTC.

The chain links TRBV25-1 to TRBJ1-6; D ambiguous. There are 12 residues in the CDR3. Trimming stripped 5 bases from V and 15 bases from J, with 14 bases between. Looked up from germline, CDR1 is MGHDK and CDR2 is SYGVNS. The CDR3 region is CASSYRGGLLHF. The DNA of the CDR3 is TGTGCCAGCAGTTACCGGGGTGGGCTCCTCCACTTT.

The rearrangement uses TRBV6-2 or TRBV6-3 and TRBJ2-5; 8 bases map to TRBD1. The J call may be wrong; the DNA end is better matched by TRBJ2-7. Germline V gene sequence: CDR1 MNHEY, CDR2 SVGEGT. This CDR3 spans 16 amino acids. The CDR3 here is CASSYSAQGATYEQYF. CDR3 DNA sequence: TGTGCCAGCAGTTATTCCGCCCAGGGGGCCACCTACGAGCAGTACTTC.

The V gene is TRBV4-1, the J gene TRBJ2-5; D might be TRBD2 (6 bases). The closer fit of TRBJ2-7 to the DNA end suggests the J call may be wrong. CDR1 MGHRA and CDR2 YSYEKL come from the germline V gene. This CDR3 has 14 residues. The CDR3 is CASSPGGGRYEQYF. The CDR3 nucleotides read TGCGCCAGCAGCCCAGGAGGAGGGCGCTACGAGCAGTACTTC.

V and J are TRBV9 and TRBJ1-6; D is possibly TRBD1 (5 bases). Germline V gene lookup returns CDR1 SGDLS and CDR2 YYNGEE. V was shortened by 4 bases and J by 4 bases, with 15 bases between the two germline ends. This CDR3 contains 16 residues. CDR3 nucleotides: TGTGCCAGCAGCCCTGCGGGGGAATCATATAATTCACCCCTCCACTTT. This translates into CASSPAGESYNSPLHF.

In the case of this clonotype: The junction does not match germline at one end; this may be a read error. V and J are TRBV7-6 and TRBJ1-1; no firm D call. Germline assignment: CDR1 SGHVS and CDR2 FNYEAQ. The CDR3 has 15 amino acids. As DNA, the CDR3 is TGTGCCGGCAGCCCTATTACCGGGCTGAACACTGAAGCTTTCTTT. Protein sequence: CAGSPITGLNTEAFF.

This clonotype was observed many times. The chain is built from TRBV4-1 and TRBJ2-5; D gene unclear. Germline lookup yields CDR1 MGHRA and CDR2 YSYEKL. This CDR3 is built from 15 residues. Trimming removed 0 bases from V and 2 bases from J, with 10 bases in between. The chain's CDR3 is CASSQDTGSQETQYF. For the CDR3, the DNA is TGCGCCAGCAGCCAAGACACTGGTTCACAAGAGACCCAGTACTTC.